Listed here is a single T cell receptor (beta chain). This entry comes from a study of shared clonotypes between healthy human individuals. TCRdb's table, derived via immunoSEQ multiplex PCR, lists solely in-frame clones and lacks some. Here the sample spans 2 million to 2.5 million clones, roughly 90% being singletons. The donors, healthy adults who were HIV-negative, had experienced no recent acute infections or vaccinations. Every donor, a Caucasian adult, lived in Nashville, Tennessee. The V end was cut by 2 bases, the J end by 4 bases, with 11 bases between. The CDR3 covers 13 residues. From germline, CDR1 is GTSNPN and CDR2 SVGIG (reference sequence).

The genes are TRBV30 and TRBJ1-1, with a possible D match to TRBD1 (5 bases). The origin of this receptor is a man aged 18 to 35 in good health. Some clones in this sample may be carry-over from other donors' samples. The material sequenced was naive CD4+ T cells from PBMCs. Stated subset: CD45RA+ positively selected. In DNA, the CDR3 is TGTGCCTGGAGTCCGCGGGGGACCACTGAAGCTTTCTTT. This translates into CAWSPRGTTEAFF.